These T cell receptor beta chains were read from a single sample in a study of T cells after yellow fever vaccination. MiXCR, run by TCRdb on the 5' RACE reads, gives a single entry per CDR3 protein. The repertoire holds about 73,000 distinct CDR3 sequences, with over 7.5% as singletons. This specimen was CD8+ T cells sorted from PBMCs, taken on the day of the yellow fever booster vaccination. The source of these receptors is a man younger than 40 who received the YFV17D yellow fever vaccine. Both conserved end residues are part of each CDR3. Fields, in order: J gene, D gene, V gene, clone size, CDR3 protein, CDR3 DNA. The D gene is left open where the match is weak. Where a row states a size, it is once, few, many or the class of an expanded clone; other rows omit it.

>TRBJ2-7|TRBD2|TRBV20-1|few
CSASPLAGVSYEQYF
TGCAGTGCTAGTCCGTTGGCGGGGGTCTCCTACGAGCAGTACTTC
>TRBJ2-1|TRBD2|TRBV2|few
CASSAQEAGDEQFF
TGTGCCAGCAGTGCCCAGGAAGCGGGGGATGAGCAGTTCTTC
>TRBJ2-1|TRBD2|TRBV5-5|-
CASSWGLAANEQFF
TGTGCCAGCAGCTGGGGACTAGCGGCCAATGAGCAGTTCTTC
>TRBJ2-3|TRBD2|TRBV2|few
CASRESGMEGSQYF
TGTGCCAGCAGAGAAAGCGGGATGGAAGGATCGCAGTATTTT
>TRBJ2-4|TRBD1|TRBV20-1|many
CSARLTRTGDENIQYF
TGCAGTGCTAGACTCACTAGGACAGGGGACGAGAACATTCAGTACTTC
>TRBJ2-2|TRBD2|TRBV9|few
CASSSLSGRAIGELFF
TGTGCCAGCAGCTCCCTAAGCGGGAGGGCAATCGGGGAGCTGTTTTTT
>TRBJ2-3|-|TRBV6-2/TRBV6-3|few
CASSYPTTSTSTDTQYF
TGTGCCAGCAGTTACCCTACCACGTCAACTAGCACAGATACGCAGTATTTT
>TRBJ1-5|TRBD1|TRBV9|-
CASSEGGYSNQPQHF
TGTGCCAGCAGCGAAGGGGGCTATAGCAATCAGCCCCAGCATTTT
>TRBJ1-3|-|TRBV7-9|-
CATLQGSGNTIYF
TGTGCCACTCTGCAGGGCTCTGGAAACACCATATATTTT
>TRBJ2-3|TRBD2|TRBV24-1|-
CATSDELAGGATDTQYF
TGTGCCACCAGTGATGAACTAGCGGGAGGGGCGACAGATACGCAGTATTTT
>TRBJ2-1|-|TRBV25-1|few
CASSAQGFAEQFF
TGTGCCAGCAGTGCCCAGGGTTTTGCTGAGCAGTTCTTC
>TRBJ2-3|TRBD2|TRBV18|once
CASSQSSGNTDTQYF
TGTGCCAGCTCACAATCTAGCGGGAACACAGATACGCAGTATTTT
>TRBJ2-5|-|TRBV7-9|many
CASSLSPETQYF
TGTGCCAGCAGCTTAAGCCCAGAGACCCAGTACTTC
>TRBJ1-1|-|TRBV7-8|few
CASSFLVGGNTEAFF
TGTGCCAGCAGCTTCCTCGTTGGAGGGAACACTGAAGCTTTCTTT
>TRBJ2-3|-|TRBV28|-
CASHDRPTDTQYF
TGTGCCAGCCACGACAGGCCCACAGATACGCAGTATTTT
>TRBJ2-5|TRBD1|TRBV7-3|few
CASSLTGKETQYF
TGTGCCAGCAGCTTGACAGGGAAAGAGACCCAGTACTTC
>TRBJ2-1|-|TRBV5-4|few
CASSGSPQGNEQFF
TGTGCCAGCAGCGGCTCTCCACAAGGGAATGAGCAGTTCTTC
>TRBJ2-7|-|TRBV10-3|few
CAISIDWYEQYF
TGTGCCATCAGTATCGACTGGTACGAGCAGTACTTC
>TRBJ2-5|TRBD1|TRBV27|-
CASSLRDNRGLETQYF
TGTGCCAGCAGTTTACGGGACAACAGGGGTTTGGAGACCCAGTACTTC
>TRBJ2-5|TRBD1|TRBV7-9|many
CASSWDRRQETQYF
TGTGCCAGCAGCTGGGACAGGCGACAAGAGACCCAGTACTTC
>TRBJ2-5|-|TRBV12-3/TRBV12-4|many
CASSLSGWETQYF
TGTGCCAGCAGTTTAAGCGGATGGGAGACCCAGTACTTC
>TRBJ2-1|-|TRBV12-3/TRBV12-4|-
CASSPRSHEQFF
TGTGCCAGCAGCCCGAGAAGCCATGAGCAGTTCTTC
>TRBJ2-1|TRBD2|TRBV7-8|-
CASSLAGGPQFF
TGTGCCAGCAGCTTAGCGGGAGGGCCCCAGTTCTTC
>TRBJ2-6|-|TRBV24-1|-
CATSDFGVGANVLTF
TGTGCCACCAGTGATTTTGGAGTAGGGGCCAACGTCCTGACTTTC
>TRBJ2-1|-|TRBV6-6|many
CASSYSQGNEQFF
TGTGCCAGCAGTTACAGCCAGGGCAATGAGCAGTTCTTC
>TRBJ1-2|-|TRBV7-9|-
CASSLGSQAPYGYTF
TGTGCCAGCAGCTTAGGGTCTCAGGCGCCCTATGGCTACACCTTC
>TRBJ2-7|-|TRBV4-2|few
CASSQVGEQYF
TGTGCCAGCAGCCAAGTTGGCGAGCAGTACTTC
>TRBJ2-7|-|TRBV6-2/TRBV6-3|-
CASSYVDIRREQYF
TGTGCCAGCAGTTACGTGGACATACGGAGAGAGCAGTACTTC
>TRBJ1-1|-|TRBV2|few
CASSEMVVLAEAFF
TGTGCCAGCAGTGAAATGGTTGTCTTAGCTGAAGCTTTCTTT
>TRBJ2-6|-|TRBV27|few
CASSLYPQGSGANVLTF
TGTGCCAGCAGTTTATATCCCCAGGGTAGTGGGGCCAACGTCCTGACTTTC
>TRBJ2-3|-|TRBV12-3/TRBV12-4|many
CASSAGSTDTQYF
TGTGCCAGCAGTGCGGGATCCACAGATACGCAGTATTTT
>TRBJ1-1|TRBD1|TRBV5-1|many
CASSSGQGNTEAFF
TGCGCCAGCAGCTCCGGACAGGGCAACACTGAAGCTTTCTTT
>TRBJ2-1|TRBD2|TRBV4-3|-
CASSQQLAGDYNEQFF
TGCGCCAGCAGCCAACAACTAGCGGGGGATTACAATGAGCAGTTCTTC
>TRBJ2-7|TRBD2|TRBV7-2|-
CASSFLSSGGAYEQYF
TGTGCCAGCAGCTTTCTTTCTAGCGGGGGGGCCTACGAGCAGTACTTC
>TRBJ2-2|-|TRBV7-2|few
CASSTLAAGELFF
TGTGCCAGCAGCACCCTAGCTGCCGGGGAGCTGTTTTTT
>TRBJ1-4|-|TRBV4-3|-
CASSQAGEKLFF
TGCGCCAGCAGCCAAGCCGGGGAAAAACTGTTTTTT
>TRBJ2-2|-|TRBV12-3/TRBV12-4|many
CASSLHTGELFF
TGTGCCAGCAGTCTACACACCGGGGAGCTGTTTTTT
>TRBJ2-5|TRBD1|TRBV6-4|few
CASRSDRGRQETQYF
TGTGCCAGCCGATCGGACAGGGGGCGGCAAGAGACCCAGTACTTC
>TRBJ2-2|-|TRBV7-7|few
CASMEGANTGELFF
TGTGCCAGCATGGAGGGCGCGAACACCGGGGAGCTGTTTTTT
>TRBJ1-4|TRBD1|TRBV7-9|-
CASSSNRGQEKLFF
TGTGCCAGCAGCTCTAACAGGGGGCAGGAAAAACTGTTTTTT
>TRBJ2-7|-|TRBV6-6|many
CASSDSRAAEQYF
TGTGCCAGCAGTGACAGTCGAGCCGCCGAGCAGTACTTC
>TRBJ2-7|TRBD2|TRBV28|many
CASSNSGSHDEQYF
TGTGCCAGCAGTAACAGCGGGAGTCACGACGAGCAGTACTTC
>TRBJ2-1|TRBD2|TRBV20-1|-
CSAYSGRALNEQFF
TGCAGTGCTTATAGCGGGAGGGCCTTGAATGAGCAGTTCTTC
>TRBJ2-3|-|TRBV12-3/TRBV12-4|few
CASSSPALHRGTQYF
TGTGCCAGCAGTTCCCCGGCCTTACACCGAGGTACGCAGTATTTT
>TRBJ2-7|TRBD2|TRBV7-9|few
CASSYTSGSYEQYF
TGTGCCAGCAGCTATACTAGCGGGAGTTACGAGCAGTACTTC
>TRBJ2-7|-|TRBV14|few
CASSSQTTYEQYF
TGTGCCAGCAGCAGCCAGACTACCTACGAGCAGTACTTC
>TRBJ2-1|TRBD2|TRBV9|many
CASSPGLGQNEQFF
TGTGCCAGCAGCCCGGGACTAGGACAGAATGAGCAGTTCTTC